The clone carrying this TCR beta chain was recorded many times. Antigen unknown. The data stem from a study of T-cell reconstitution after alpha-beta-depleted transplantation in children. Overall study findings and caveats: T-cell numbers and diversity one year post-transplant derived largely from freshly generated T cells. Some patients' high day-60 TCRbeta diversity was attributed to recipient cells surviving conditioning.

Unique molecular identifiers were used in preparing the TCRbeta library. MiXCR was run by TCRdb on the PCR reads, yielding one entry per CDR3 protein. The table has 240,000 or so distinct CDR3 sequences, approximately 8% seen once. The V segment lost 7 bases and the J segment 4 bases; nucleotides outside the gene matches: 6. There are 15 residues in the CDR3. The rearrangement links TRBV12-3 or TRBV12-4 to TRBJ2-3; 12 nucleotides agree with TRBD2. Specimen: PBMCs, mostly from graft donor cells, collected 180 days after TCRalphabeta/CD19-depleted stem cell transplant. The TCR sequence derives from a male patient younger than 18 who had a stem cell transplant for acute lymphoblastic leukemia, so the T cells may come from the graft donor. Here the CDR3 reads CASIAGTSGSDTQYF. CDR3 DNA: TGTGCCAGCATCGCCGGGACTAGCGGGTCAGATACGCAGTATTTT.